These 20 T cell receptor beta chains originate from one sample sequenced in a study of cytomegalovirus exposure and HLA in healthy donors. The table came from immunoSEQ multiplex PCR; TCRdb's copy has only in-frame clones and leaves some out. The repertoire holds fewer than 350,000 clones, roughly 90% seen once, with around 0.9% in the top ten. Sequenced sample: PBMCs. Receptors were obtained from a woman in her late teens or twenties in good health and CMV-seronegative.

The chain joins TRBV7-9 to TRBJ2-1, with TRBD2 matching 7 bases. The V gene's germline CDR1 is SEHNR and CDR2 FQNEAQ (reference sequence). Germline trimming cut 5 bases from V and 9 bases from J; bases unmatched to any gene: 16. The CDR3 sequence is 16 residues long. The DNA for the CDR3 is TGTGCCAGCAGCCCACCCGGTTGGGGGGGAGGAGGTGAGCAGTTCTTC. Protein product: CASSPPGWGGGGEQFF.

This CDR3 reads CASSLSPVRYGYTF. CDR3 in DNA: TGTGCCAGCAGTTTATCGCCGGTCCGCTATGGCTACACCTTC. The chain couples TRBV27 to TRBJ1-2; D is uncertain. This CDR3 has 14 amino acids. From germline, CDR1 is MNHEY and CDR2 SMNVEV (reference sequence). V lost 0 bases, J lost 4 bases, and 9 bases lay in between.

This chain links TRBV30 with TRBJ1-4; no firm D call. The germline CDR1 and CDR2 sequences are GTSNPN and SVGIG (reference sequence). The CDR3 covers 16 residues. V lost 0 bases to trimming and J lost 10 bases, with 21 bases between them. Here the CDR3 reads CAWSVLRPRRVGKLFF. In DNA, the CDR3 is TGTGCCTGGAGTGTCTTGAGGCCCCGTCGAGTTGGAAAACTGTTTTTT.

CDR3 sequence: CASSLTFTSGEQYF. In DNA form, the CDR3 reads TGTGCCAGCAGCCTAACCTTTACTAGCGGCGAGCAGTACTTC. The chain combines TRBV28 with TRBJ2-7; 8 nucleotides line up with TRBD2. V was pared by 6 bases and J by 6 bases, with 10 bases of the junction left unmatched. Germline values: CDR1 MDHEN, CDR2 SYDVKM. The CDR3 loop spans 14 amino acids.

CDR3 amino acids: CASSYGTGRDGYTF. As DNA, the CDR3 is TGTGCCAGCAGTTACGGAACCGGGAGGGATGGCTACACCTTC. This chain uses TRBV6-5 with TRBJ1-2, with D unresolved. Trimming pared 2 bases from V and 6 bases from J, leaving 13 bases between. The CDR3 covers 14 residues. Per germline, CDR1 MNHEY and CDR2 SVGAGI.

The CDR3 DNA reads TGTGCCAGCAGCGCCCCCGGAGGGTTCCTTAATGAAAAACTGTTTTTT. Encoded protein: CASSAPGGFLNEKLFF. J is TRBJ1-4 and V is TRBV9; no firm D call. V was pared by 3 bases and J by 4 bases, with 16 bases between. The germline CDR1 and CDR2 sequences are SGDLS and YYNGEE. The CDR3 has 16 amino acids.

The chain links TRBV27 to TRBJ2-7; 10 bases are a match to TRBD1. Germline assignment: CDR1 MNHEY and CDR2 SMNVEV (reference sequence). V was pared by 4 bases and J by 4 bases, with 13 bases of the junction left unmatched. This CDR3 has 17 amino acids. The CDR3 loop is CASSSRLGDRGGYEQYF. CDR3 DNA sequence: TGTGCCAGCAGTTCGCGCCTGGGGGACAGGGGTGGTTACGAGCAGTACTTC.

This clone occurred a few times. The V call is TRBV18, the J call TRBJ1-5; D is unresolved. The CDR3 sequence is 13 residues long. Germline CDR1 is KGHSH and CDR2 is LQKENI. V lost 2 bases and J 3 bases, leaving 5 bases between the germline ends. In DNA form, the CDR3 reads TGTGCCAGCTCACCAGAACTCAATCAGCCCCAGCATTTT. It specifies CASSPELNQPQHF.

There are a few counts of this clone. V usage is TRBV7-6 and J usage is TRBJ1-2; a possible D gene is TRBD1 (5 bases). Germline lookup yields CDR1 SGHVS and CDR2 FNYEAQ. The CDR3 has 14 amino acids. V dropped 5 bases and J dropped 5 bases, with 15 bases sitting between them. CDR3 nucleotide sequence: TGTGCCAGCAGCCCGACAGATCTCTTTTATGGCTACACCTTC. It codes for CASSPTDLFYGYTF.

The chain recombines TRBV5-6 with TRBJ1-2, with D possibly matching TRBD1 (5 bases). Germline assignment: CDR1 SGHDT and CDR2 YYEEEE. V lost 3 bases and J lost 7, with 13 bases in between. The CDR3 sequence is 13 residues long. As DNA, the CDR3 is TGTGCCAGCAGCTCGGGGGTTGGTAGTGGCTACACCTTC. Translating it yields CASSSGVGSGYTF. Combining the CDR3 with reference TRBV5-6 and TRBJ1-2 gives the whole variable domain DAGVTQSPTHLIKTRGQQVTLRCSPKSGHDTVSWYQQALGQGPQFIFQYYEEEERQRGNFPDRFSGHQFPNYSSELNVNALLLGDSALYLCASSSGVGSGYTFGSGTRLTVV.

This chain joins TRBV7-2 and TRBJ2-5; 13 bases match TRBD2. The CDR3 covers 16 residues. The V gene's germline CDR1 is SGHTA and CDR2 FQGNSA. V lost 4 bases and J lost 5; bases outside the gene matches: 7. CDR3 nucleotide sequence: TGTGCCAGCAGCTCCGGCGGACTAGCGGGAGAGGAGACCCAGTACTTC. Its translation: CASSSGGLAGEETQYF.

This chain connects TRBV2 to TRBJ1-5, with D perhaps TRBD1 (5 bases). Germline CDR1 is SNHLY and CDR2 is FYNNEI. The CDR3 is 16 residues long. Between the trimmed V and J ends, which lost 6 bases and 0 bases, there was a span of 15 bases. CDR3 bases: TGTGCCAGCAGAGGCCAATTAGGGGTTAGCAATCAGCCCCAGCATTTT. Its protein product is CASRGQLGVSNQPQHF.

The rearrangement joins TRBV28 to TRBJ2-7; D perhaps matches TRBD1 (6 bases). CDR3 length: 13 amino acids. Trimming shortened V by 6 bases and J by 3 bases, and 12 bases separated the two germline ends. CDR1 MDHEN and CDR2 SYDVKM come from the germline V gene. The CDR3 nucleotides read TGTGCCAGCAGACGGGACACCGGCTACGAGCAGTACTTC. Translated: CASRRDTGYEQYF.

The chain couples TRBV6-5 to TRBJ1-1; 8 nucleotides agree with TRBD1. The CDR3 is 14 amino acids. V was clipped by 5 bases and J by 4 bases; unmatched bases: 6. Germline loops: CDR1 MNHEY, CDR2 SVGAGI. CDR3 bases: TGTGCCAGCAGTCAACAGGGGGTCGTCACTGAAGCTTTCTTT. It specifies CASSQQGVVTEAFF.

This clone was picked up one time. The V gene is TRBV19, the J gene TRBJ1-4; 9 nucleotides line up with TRBD1. Germline V gene lookup returns CDR1 LNHDA and CDR2 SQIVND (reference sequence). With V trimmed by 8 bases and J by 6 bases, 7 bases remained unmatched. CDR3 size: 14 residues. The DNA of the CDR3 is TGTGCCAGTGCAGACAGGGGGGTCGATGAAAAACTGTTTTTT. This codes for CASADRGVDEKLFF.

The sample holds one count of this clone. Sequence at one end of the junction differs from germline and may be a read error. This chain links TRBV28 with TRBJ2-7, with D tentatively TRBD1 (5 bases). Germline CDR1 and CDR2: MDHEN and SYDVKM. This CDR3 comprises 15 residues. The CDR3 nucleotides read TGTGCCAGTAGTTTAAGGATGCCAGGGCTCTACGAGCAGTACTTC. It specifies CASSLRMPGLYEQYF.

The CDR3 DNA is TGTGCCTGGAGGACGCTAGCGGGAGCAGATACGCAGTATTTT. Translating it yields CAWRTLAGADTQYF. The chain has TRBV30 and TRBJ2-3; 10 bases match TRBD2. This CDR3 is 14 amino acids long. The V gene's germline CDR1 is GTSNPN and CDR2 SVGIG (reference sequence). The trim removed 3 bases at V and 4 bases at J, leaving 4 bases unmatched.

The CDR3, as DNA: TGTGCCAGCGGCACAGGGGGCTCTTCAACAGATACGCAGTATTTT. Protein: CASGTGGSSTDTQYF. This rearrangement joins TRBV25-1 to TRBJ2-3; 9 nucleotides agree with TRBD1. Germline trimming cut 8 bases from V and 3 bases from J; bases unmatched to any gene: 9. Germline CDR1 is MGHDK and CDR2 is SYGVNS. This CDR3 has 15 residues.

The chain employs TRBV5-5 and TRBJ2-7, with 8 positions matching TRBD2. Germline CDR1 reads SGHKS; CDR2 reads YYEKEE (reference sequence). The trim removed 4 bases at V and 9 bases at J, leaving 3 bases unmatched. The CDR3 consists of 11 residues. The CDR3 DNA follows: TGTGCCAGCAGCGGGGGACTAGTGCAGTACTTC. Encoded protein: CASSGGLVQYF.

The chain is built from TRBV10-3 and TRBJ2-1, with TRBD1 matching over 10 bases. Looked up from germline, CDR1 is ENHRY and CDR2 is SYGVKD. Trimming took 2 bases from V and 10 from J; bases not matched to a gene: 8. The CDR3 has 15 amino acids. CDR3 region: CAISEPGTGDREQFF. CDR3 DNA: TGTGCCATCAGTGAGCCCGGGACAGGGGATCGAGAGCAGTTCTTC.